A single sample is the source of the 20 T cell receptor beta chains below, sequenced in a study of blood T cell repertoires in COVID-19. Only in-frame clones appear in the TCRdb table, and some are missing; sequencing was by immunoSEQ multiplex PCR. The repertoire holds hundreds of thousands of clones, with 83% as singletons. Sequencing was carried out using peripheral blood. The receptors originated from a woman in her forties with active or convalescent COVID-19.

J is TRBJ1-1 and V is TRBV10-2, with a weak D call TRBD1 (5 bases). Germline V gene data show CDR1 as WSHSY and CDR2 as SAAADI. The CDR3 spans 13 residues. Deletions cut 6 bases from V and 1 base from J, with 9 bases between. The CDR3 sequence is CASSQGGNTEAFF. CDR3 coding DNA: TGCGCCAGCAGCCAGGGTGGGAACACTGAAGCTTTCTTT.

This chain links TRBV24-1 with TRBJ2-5; TRBD2 aligns across 9 bases. This CDR3 contains 17 residues. CDR1 and CDR2 from the germline V gene are KGHDR and SFDVKD. The junction had 8 bases not matched to a gene; V was cut back by 1 base and J by 3 bases. The CDR3 protein is CATSDFRNSGGKETQYF. As DNA, the CDR3 is TGTGCCACCAGTGATTTCCGGAATAGCGGGGGAAAAGAGACCCAGTACTTC.

For the CDR3, the DNA is TGTGCCAGCAGCTTGGGCGGGGGAGTCACAGATACGCAGTATTTT. This translates into CASSLGGGVTDTQYF. The rearrangement uses TRBV5-5 and TRBJ2-3; 7 nucleotides match TRBD2. With 0 bases clipped from V and 2 bases from J, the junction kept 3 bases outside the gene matches. Germline V lookup: CDR1 SGHKS, CDR2 YYEKEE (reference sequence). The CDR3 runs 15 residues.

The V and J genes are TRBV27 and TRBJ2-3, with D possibly matching TRBD1 (6 bases). The germline V gene has CDR1 MNHEY and CDR2 SMNVEV (reference sequence). The CDR3 loop spans 15 amino acids. Trimming left V 3 bases short and J 3 bases short, with 13 bases between. The CDR3 DNA reads TGTGCCAGCAGTTTTACAGGGATGAGGACAGATACGCAGTATTTT. Translating it yields CASSFTGMRTDTQYF.

The sample holds one count of this clone. The chain employs TRBV4-1 and TRBJ2-3; tentative D call: TRBD1 (6 bases). The length of the CDR3 is 16 residues. Trimming pared 0 bases from V and 1 base from J, leaving 11 bases between. Germline-derived CDR1 and CDR2 are MGHRA and YSYEKL. The chain's CDR3 is CASSQDPAGGTDTQYF. The CDR3 DNA reads as TGCGCCAGCAGCCAAGATCCCGCAGGGGGCACAGATACGCAGTATTTT.

The gene calls are TRBV5-6 and TRBJ1-2; TRBD1 agrees at 7 bases. Germline lookup yields CDR1 SGHDT and CDR2 YYEEEE. The CDR3 extends over 15 amino acids. V shed 0 bases, J shed 4 bases, and the junction held 6 bases outside the gene matches. The CDR3 nucleotides read TGTGCCAGCAGCTTGGCTGACAGGGCTGGCTATGGCTACACCTTC. It codes for CASSLADRAGYGYTF.

The rearrangement joins TRBV6-5 to TRBJ2-5; 9 positions agree with TRBD1. V trimming: 4 bases; J trimming: 3 bases; junction bases outside the gene matches: 0. The CDR3 has 13 residues. Germline CDR1 MNHEY, CDR2 SVGAGI. The CDR3 reads CASSWDREETQYF. DNA for the CDR3: TGTGCCAGCAGTTGGGACAGGGAAGAGACCCAGTACTTC.

J is TRBJ1-2 and V is TRBV6-1, with 8 bases aligning to TRBD1. Germline CDR1 reads MNHNS; CDR2 reads SASEGT. CDR3 length equals 15 residues. The junction had 3 bases not matched to a gene; V was cut back by 2 bases and J by 1 base. Here the CDR3 DNA reads TGTGCCAGCAGTGAACCAGGACAGGGTAACTATGGCTACACCTTC. Translation: CASSEPGQGNYGYTF.

The rearrangement joins TRBV29-1 to TRBJ2-3; 10 bases are shared with TRBD1. Looked up from germline, CDR1 is SQVTM and CDR2 is ANQGSEA. V trimming: 5 bases; J trimming: 4 bases; junction bases outside the gene matches: 6. The CDR3 sequence is 14 residues long. The CDR3 coding sequence is TGCAGCGTTCTGACAGGGGGCGCGGCAGATACGCAGTATTTT. This encodes CSVLTGGAADTQYF.

The chain joins TRBV2 to TRBJ2-3; TRBD2 agrees at 7 bases. The CDR3 covers 15 residues. V gave up 8 bases and J gave up 0 bases; unmatched junction bases: 8. From germline, CDR1 is SNHLY and CDR2 FYNNEI. CDR3 sequence (DNA): TGTGCCAGCCCCGCTAGCGGAGCTAGCACAGATACGCAGTATTTT. Protein: CASPASGASTDTQYF.

The chain joins TRBV7-9 to TRBJ1-6, with 10 nucleotides matching TRBD1. The CDR3 totals 16 residues. Germline CDR1 SEHNR, CDR2 FQNEAQ (reference sequence). V was pared by 4 bases and J by 7 bases, with 7 bases of the junction left unmatched. This CDR3 is CASSWGQGRLNSPLHF. In nucleotides, the CDR3 is TGTGCCAGCAGCTGGGGACAGGGGCGACTAAATTCACCCCTCCACTTT.

The chain uses TRBV5-1 and TRBJ2-7; a weak D match, TRBD1 (5 bases). V lost 0 bases and J 5 bases, leaving 12 bases between the germline ends. In germline, CDR1 is SGHRS, CDR2 YFSETQ. The CDR3 spans 14 residues. The DNA for the CDR3 is TGCGCCAGCAGCTTGGCAGGGATCAGCGACGAGCAGTACTTC. Protein: CASSLAGISDEQYF.

This sequence joins TRBV7-9 and TRBJ1-5; 7 nucleotides match TRBD1. This CDR3 contains 14 residues. CDR1 SEHNR and CDR2 FQNEAQ come from the germline V gene (reference sequence). V lost 2 bases to trimming and J lost 4 bases; unmatched junction nucleotides: 2. The CDR3 DNA follows: TGTGCCAGCAGCTTACAGGGGGGAAATCAGCCCCAGCATTTT. Amino acid sequence: CASSLQGGNQPQHF.

This sequence joins TRBV2 and TRBJ2-5, with 7 bases lining up with TRBD1. Germline assignment: CDR1 SNHLY and CDR2 FYNNEI. After removal of 3 bases from V and 2 bases from J, the junction contained 6 bases not matched to a gene. There are 15 residues in the CDR3. DNA for the CDR3: TGTGCCAGCAGTGACGCGACAGGGTCTCAAGAGACCCAGTACTTC. This encodes CASSDATGSQETQYF.

The J gene is TRBJ1-6, the V gene TRBV5-4, with 9 bases lining up with TRBD1. The germline V gene has CDR1 SGHNT and CDR2 YYREEE (reference sequence). The CDR3 extends over 14 amino acids. The V and J ends lost 3 bases and 6 bases, in that order; junction bases with no gene match: 1. The CDR3 region is CASSWDRANSPLHF. CDR3 nucleotides: TGTGCCAGCAGCTGGGACAGGGCTAATTCACCCCTCCACTTT.

The gene calls are TRBV9 and TRBJ2-1; tentative D call: TRBD1 (6 bases). The length of the CDR3 is 15 residues. V lost 4 bases and J 0 bases, leaving 11 bases between the germline ends. Germline CDR1 SGDLS, CDR2 YYNGEE. This CDR3 reads CASSTTGSSYNEQFF. CDR3 DNA: TGTGCCAGCAGCACTACAGGGAGCTCCTACAATGAGCAGTTCTTC.

The CDR3 reads CASSRLYNEQFF. CDR3 DNA: TGTGCCAGCAGCCGACTGTACAATGAGCAGTTCTTC. The chain joins TRBV13 to TRBJ2-1, with unresolved D. This CDR3 has 12 residues. The V and J ends lost 5 bases and 4 bases respectively, with 6 bases between them. Germline V CDR1 and CDR2: PRHDT, FYEKMQ (reference sequence). The variable domain in full, completed from reference TRBV13 and TRBJ2-1, reads AAGVIQSPRHLIKEKRETATLKCYPIPRHDTVYWYQQGPGQDPQFLISFYEKMQSDKGSIPDRFSAQQFSDYHSELNMSSLELGDSALYFCASSRLYNEQFFGPGTRLTVL.

J is TRBJ2-1 and V is TRBV25-1; TRBD2 aligns across 7 bases. After removal of 2 bases from V and 2 bases from J, the junction contained 3 bases not matched to a gene. CDR1 and CDR2 from the germline V gene are MGHDK and SYGVNS. There are 15 residues in the CDR3. CDR3 DNA sequence: TGTGCCAGCAGTGAAGCGGGAGCGGCCTACAATGAGCAGTTCTTC. It codes for CASSEAGAAYNEQFF.

The chain is built from TRBV5-5 and TRBJ1-2; 8 positions match TRBD1. The CDR3 is 17 residues long. V trimming: 2 bases; J trimming: 1 base; junction bases outside the gene matches: 10. From germline, CDR1 is SGHKS and CDR2 YYEKEE (reference sequence). DNA for the CDR3: TGTGCCAGCAGCTTCAGGGACAGGATCTTCCTTAACTATGGCTACACCTTC. It yields the protein CASSFRDRIFLNYGYTF. The full variable domain, with the rest looked up from reference TRBV5-5 and TRBJ1-2, is DAGVTQSPTHLIKTRGQQVTLRCSPISGHKSVSWYQQVLGQGPQFIFQYYEKEERGRGNFPDRFSARQFPNYSSELNVNALLLGDSALYLCASSFRDRIFLNYGYTFGSGTRLTVV.

The chain uses TRBV7-3 and TRBJ2-5, with a tentative D call TRBD2 (6 bases). Trimming left V 5 bases short and J 3 bases short, with 13 bases between. CDR1 and CDR2 (germline): SGHTA, FQGTGA. The CDR3 extends over 14 amino acids. In DNA, the CDR3 is TGTGCCAGCAGCAACCGCGGAGGGGAAGAGACCCAGTACTTC. Protein sequence: CASSNRGGEETQYF.